A single sample gave rise to the 10 T cell receptor beta chains below, sequenced in a study of blood T cell repertoires in COVID-19. Sequencing was performed with immunoSEQ multiplex PCR; in TCRdb, only in-frame clones are kept and a portion is missing. The data contain about 230,000 clones, about 80% of them singletons. Sequencing was done on a sample of peripheral blood. The receptors derive from a woman between 50 and 59 years old with acute or convalescent COVID-19.

CDR3: CAISDYVQGPNYGYTF. In DNA, the CDR3 is TGTGCCATCAGTGACTACGTACAGGGGCCTAACTATGGCTACACCTTC. V and J are TRBV10-3 and TRBJ1-2; 7 nucleotides match TRBD1. This CDR3 region has 16 residues. Per the germline V gene, CDR1 is ENHRY and CDR2 is SYGVKD. Trimming cost V 3 bases and J 0 bases; bases outside gene matches: 7.

The chain has TRBV5-1 and TRBJ2-5; 9 nucleotides agree with TRBD1. The germline V gene has CDR1 SGHRS and CDR2 YFSETQ. After removal of 3 bases from V and 2 bases from J, the junction contained 8 bases not matched to a gene. This CDR3 is built from 16 residues. CDR3 coding DNA: TGCGCCAGCAGCTCGACCGCCGGGACAGGGCAAGAGACCCAGTACTTC. This encodes CASSSTAGTGQETQYF.

This clone was counted once. Given a much more abundant clone one base away, this may be a read error. The rearrangement uses TRBV7-9 and TRBJ1-1, with TRBD1 matching over 9 bases. Unmatched junction bases numbered 1, after V lost 5 bases and J lost 3 bases. The germline gives CDR1 SEHNR, CDR2 FQNEAQ (reference sequence). This CDR3 has 13 residues. CDR3 loop: CASSRDRDTEAFF. The DNA for the CDR3 is TGTGCCAGCAGCCGGGACAGGGACACTGAAGCTTTCTTT.

The table lists this clone with a count of one. The gene calls are TRBV7-9 and TRBJ2-7, with D maybe TRBD1 (5 bases). The germline gives CDR1 SEHNR, CDR2 FQNEAQ (reference sequence). The CDR3 is 14 amino acids. V lost 2 bases to trimming and J lost 5 bases, with 13 bases between them. For the CDR3, the DNA is TGTGCCAGCAGCTTAATCCAGGGCCTTAACGAGCAGTACTTC. Translating it yields CASSLIQGLNEQYF.

The gene calls are TRBV19 and TRBJ2-3; 8 positions agree with TRBD2. The V segment lost 6 bases and the J segment 2 bases; nucleotides outside the gene matches: 7. The CDR3 covers 15 residues. Germline V CDR1 and CDR2: LNHDA, SQIVND (reference sequence). The CDR3: CASRRAGVNTDTQYF. The CDR3 nucleotides read TGTGCCAGTAGGCGAGCGGGGGTGAACACAGATACGCAGTATTTT. Full variable domain (missing parts from reference TRBV19 and TRBJ2-3): DGGITQSPKYLFRKEGQNVTLSCEQNLNHDAMYWYRQDPGQGLRLIYYSQIVNDFQKGDIAEGYSVSREKKESFPLTVTSAQKNPTAFYLCASRRAGVNTDTQYFGPGTRLTVL.

V is TRBV5-8 and J is TRBJ2-5; 7 bases align to TRBD2. Losses at the gene ends were 4 bases for V and 2 bases for J; bases not matched to a gene: 11. Germline CDR1 SGHTS, CDR2 YDEGEE. The CDR3 has 16 residues. The CDR3 spells CASSPSPWGGQETQYF. The DNA for the CDR3 is TGTGCCAGCAGCCCATCCCCTTGGGGGGGACAAGAGACCCAGTACTTC.

The chain is built from TRBV27 and TRBJ1-4, with 7 nucleotides matching TRBD1. Germline assignment: CDR1 MNHEY and CDR2 SMNVEV (reference sequence). The V gene end was trimmed by 4 bases and the J gene end by 8 bases; junction bases not matched to a gene: 7. This CDR3 comprises 14 residues. CDR3 loop: CASSWRQGGEKLFF. The CDR3 DNA reads as TGTGCCAGCAGTTGGCGACAGGGCGGCGAAAAACTGTTTTTT.

This chain uses TRBV11-3 with TRBJ2-3, with TRBD2 identical over 10 bases. The trim removed 5 bases at V and 2 bases at J, leaving 4 bases unmatched. The CDR3 runs to 15 residues. Per germline, CDR1 SGHNT and CDR2 YENEEA. This CDR3 is CASSPGTSVTDTQYF. CDR3 nucleotides: TGTGCCAGCAGCCCTGGGACTAGCGTCACAGATACGCAGTATTTT.

This clone was detected only once. The rearrangement uses TRBV21-1 and TRBJ2-7; TRBD2 was called by the table and not checked on the DNA. TRBV21-1 constitutes a pseudogene. The CDR3 contains 13 residues. The CDR3 reads CASPWSGPSEQYF. The DNA for the CDR3 is TGTGCCAGCCCCTGGAGCGGTCCGTCCGAGCAGTACTTC.

This clone was seen a handful of times. The chain carries TRBV7-8 and TRBJ1-6, with D tentatively TRBD1 (5 bases). With 5 bases removed from V and 3 bases from J, the gap between germline ends came to 11 bases. In germline, CDR1 is SGHVS, CDR2 FQNEAQ. The CDR3 length is 15 residues. The DNA for the CDR3 is TGTGCCAGCAGCCGCCTCGGGGGCTATAATTCACCCCTCCACTTT. It specifies CASSRLGGYNSPLHF.